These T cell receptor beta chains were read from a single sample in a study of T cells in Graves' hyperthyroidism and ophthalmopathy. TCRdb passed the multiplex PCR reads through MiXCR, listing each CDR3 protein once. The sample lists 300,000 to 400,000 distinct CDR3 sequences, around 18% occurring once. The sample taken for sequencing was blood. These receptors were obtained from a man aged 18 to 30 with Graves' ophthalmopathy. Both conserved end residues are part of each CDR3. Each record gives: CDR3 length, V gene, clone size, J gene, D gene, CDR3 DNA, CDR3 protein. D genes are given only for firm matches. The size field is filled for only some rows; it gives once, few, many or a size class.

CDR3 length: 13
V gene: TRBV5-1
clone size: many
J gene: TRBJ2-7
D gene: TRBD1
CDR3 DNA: TGTGCCAGCAGCTTGACAGGGTCCTACGAGCAGTACTTC
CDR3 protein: CASSLTGSYEQYF

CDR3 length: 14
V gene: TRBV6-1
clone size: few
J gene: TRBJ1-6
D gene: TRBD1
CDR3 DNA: TGTGCCAGCAGGCCGGGACAGGCGAGTTCACCCCTCCACTTT
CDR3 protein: CASRPGQASSPLHF

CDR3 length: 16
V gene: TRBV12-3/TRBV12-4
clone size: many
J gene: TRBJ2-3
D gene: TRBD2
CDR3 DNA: TGTGCCAGCAGTTTGGGGACTAGCGGGGGCACAGATACGCAGTATTTT
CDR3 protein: CASSLGTSGGTDTQYF

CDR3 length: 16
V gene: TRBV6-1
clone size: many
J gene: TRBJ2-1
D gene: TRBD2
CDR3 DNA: TGTGCCAGCAGGGCCCTCGGGCGGGGGGCCGACAATGAGCAGTTCTTC
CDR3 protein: CASRALGRGADNEQFF

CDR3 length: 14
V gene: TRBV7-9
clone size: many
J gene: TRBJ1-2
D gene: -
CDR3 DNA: TGTGCCAGCAGCTTAGCGGTACAGAACTATGGCTACACCTTC
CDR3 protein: CASSLAVQNYGYTF

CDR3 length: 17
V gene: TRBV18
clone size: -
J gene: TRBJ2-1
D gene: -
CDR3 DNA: TGTGCCAGCTCACCACGGGGGGCCCAAGGGGCCTTCAATGAGCAGTTCTTC
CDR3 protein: CASSPRGAQGAFNEQFF

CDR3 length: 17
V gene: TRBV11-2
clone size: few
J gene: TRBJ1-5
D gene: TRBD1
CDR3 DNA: TGTGCCAGCAGCCATCAAGGACAGGGGTATAGCAATCAGCCCCAGCATTTT
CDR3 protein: CASSHQGQGYSNQPQHF

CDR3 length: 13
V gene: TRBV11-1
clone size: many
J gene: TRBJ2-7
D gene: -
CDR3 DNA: TGTGCCAGCAGCTCCGATACTTCCCTCGAGCAGTACTTC
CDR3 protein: CASSSDTSLEQYF

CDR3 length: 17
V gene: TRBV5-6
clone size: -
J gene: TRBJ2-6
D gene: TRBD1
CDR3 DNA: TGTGCCAGCAGCGATGACAGGGGGGTCTTAGGGGCCAACGTCCTGACTTTC
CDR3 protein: CASSDDRGVLGANVLTF

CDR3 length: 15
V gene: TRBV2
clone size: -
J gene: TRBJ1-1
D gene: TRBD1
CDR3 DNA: TGCGCCAGCAGCCAGTCCGGGACAGGGCTTATCGAAGCTTTCTTT
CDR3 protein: CASSQSGTGLIEAFF

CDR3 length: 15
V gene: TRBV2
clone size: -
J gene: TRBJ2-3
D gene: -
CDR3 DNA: TGTGCCAGCAGTGTGCAGGGATCTAAAGCAGGTACGCAGTATTTT
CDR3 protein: CASSVQGSKAGTQYF

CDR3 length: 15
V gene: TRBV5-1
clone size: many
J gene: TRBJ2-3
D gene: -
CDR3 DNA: TGCGCCAGCAGCTTTGTGCAAGATTACACAGATACGCAGTATTTT
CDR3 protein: CASSFVQDYTDTQYF

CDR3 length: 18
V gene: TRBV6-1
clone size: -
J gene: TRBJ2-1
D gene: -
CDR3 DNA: TGTGCCAGCTCCGAGAGTCAGTGGCCAAGAGGGGGGCCATATGAGCAGTTCTTC
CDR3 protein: CASSESQWPRGGPYEQFF

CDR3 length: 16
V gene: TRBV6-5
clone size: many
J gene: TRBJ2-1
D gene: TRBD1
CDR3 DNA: TGTGCCAGCAGTTACGGGACAGCCATCTCCTACAATGAGCAGTTCTTC
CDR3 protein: CASSYGTAISYNEQFF

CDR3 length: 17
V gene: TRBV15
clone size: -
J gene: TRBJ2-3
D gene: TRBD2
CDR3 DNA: TGTGCCACCAGCACCGGGACTAGCGGGGGGCTGGGAGATACGCAGTATTTT
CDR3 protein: CATSTGTSGGLGDTQYF

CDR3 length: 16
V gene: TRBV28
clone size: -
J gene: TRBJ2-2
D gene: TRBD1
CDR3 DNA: TGTGCCAGCAGGGCCTCCGGGACAGGCTTCACCGGGGAGCTGTTTTTT
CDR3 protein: CASRASGTGFTGELFF

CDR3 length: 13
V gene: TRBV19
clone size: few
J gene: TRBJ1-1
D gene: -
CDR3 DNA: TGTGCCAGTAGTGAGGGGCCCCACACTGAAGCTTTCTTT
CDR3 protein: CASSEGPHTEAFF

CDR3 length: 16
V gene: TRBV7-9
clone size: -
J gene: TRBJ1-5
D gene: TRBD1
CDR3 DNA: TGTGCCAGCAGCTTAGATCGAGGGACAGGTGATGGGCCCCAGCATTTT
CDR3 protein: CASSLDRGTGDGPQHF

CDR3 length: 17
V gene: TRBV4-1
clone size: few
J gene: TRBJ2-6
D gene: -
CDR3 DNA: TGCGCCAGCAGCCAAGAGGGGGGCGGGTTGGGGGCCAACGTCCTGACTTTC
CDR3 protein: CASSQEGGGLGANVLTF

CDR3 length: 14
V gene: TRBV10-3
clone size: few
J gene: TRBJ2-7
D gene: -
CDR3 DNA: TGTGCCATCAGTGGGGGGCAGGGCATCTACGAGCAGTACTTC
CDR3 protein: CAISGGQGIYEQYF

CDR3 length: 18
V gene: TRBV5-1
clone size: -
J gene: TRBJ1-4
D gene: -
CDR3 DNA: TGCGCCAGCAGCTTGGTGGGGGGCGGAGAAGCAACTAATGAAAAACTGTTTTTT
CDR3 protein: CASSLVGGGEATNEKLFF

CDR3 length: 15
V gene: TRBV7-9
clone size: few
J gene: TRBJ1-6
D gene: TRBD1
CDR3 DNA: TGTGCCAGCGCGACCGGGACAGTTGCTAATTCACCCCTCCACTTT
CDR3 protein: CASATGTVANSPLHF

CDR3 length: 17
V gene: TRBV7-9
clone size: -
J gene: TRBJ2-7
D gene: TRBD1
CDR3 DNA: TGTGCCAGCAGCGGGGGACAGGGGGCTCTCAGCTCCTACGAGCAGTACTTC
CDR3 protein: CASSGGQGALSSYEQYF

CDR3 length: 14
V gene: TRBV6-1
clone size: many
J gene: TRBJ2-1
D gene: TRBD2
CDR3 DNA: TGTGCCAGCAGTGACCTAGCGGGGGCTAATGAGCAGTTCTTC
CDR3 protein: CASSDLAGANEQFF

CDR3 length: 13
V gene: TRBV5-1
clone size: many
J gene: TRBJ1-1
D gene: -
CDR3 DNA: TGCGCCAGCAGCCCCCAGGGGATCACTGAAGCTTTCTTT
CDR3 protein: CASSPQGITEAFF

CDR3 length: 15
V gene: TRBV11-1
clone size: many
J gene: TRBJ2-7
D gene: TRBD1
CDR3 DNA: TGTGCCAGCAGCATCTCGGACAGGGCGACCTACGAGCAGTACTTC
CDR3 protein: CASSISDRATYEQYF

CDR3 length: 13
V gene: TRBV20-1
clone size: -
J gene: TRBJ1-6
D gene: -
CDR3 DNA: TGCAGTGCTAGGGGGGACCCAAATTCACCCCTCCACTTT
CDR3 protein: CSARGDPNSPLHF

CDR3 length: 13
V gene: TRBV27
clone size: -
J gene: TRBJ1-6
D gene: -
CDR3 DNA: TGTGCCAGCAGGGGGCTGTATAATTCACCCCTCCACTTT
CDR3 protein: CASRGLYNSPLHF

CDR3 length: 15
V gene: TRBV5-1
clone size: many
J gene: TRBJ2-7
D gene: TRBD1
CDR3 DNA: TGCGCCAGCAGCTCCGAAGGGGGCACGGCGGACGAGCAGTACTTC
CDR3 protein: CASSSEGGTADEQYF

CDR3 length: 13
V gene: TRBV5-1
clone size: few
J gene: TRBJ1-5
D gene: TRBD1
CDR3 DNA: TGCGCCAGCAGTGACAGGGGGGGTCAGCCCCAGCATTTT
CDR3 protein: CASSDRGGQPQHF

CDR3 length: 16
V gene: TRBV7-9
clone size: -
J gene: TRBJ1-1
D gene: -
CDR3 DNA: TGTGCCAGCAGCGCAACCGAGACCGGGACTTTAGGCAGAGCTTTCTTT
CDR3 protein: CASSATETGTLGRAFF

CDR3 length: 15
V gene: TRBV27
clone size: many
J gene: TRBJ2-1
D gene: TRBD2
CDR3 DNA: TGTGCCAGCAGTCCCGGGGGGGCCAGTTACAATGAGCAGTTCTTC
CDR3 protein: CASSPGGASYNEQFF

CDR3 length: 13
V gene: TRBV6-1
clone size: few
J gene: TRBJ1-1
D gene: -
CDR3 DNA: TGTGCCAGCAGTGGTCACAGGGTCGCTGAAGCTTTCTTT
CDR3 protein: CASSGHRVAEAFF

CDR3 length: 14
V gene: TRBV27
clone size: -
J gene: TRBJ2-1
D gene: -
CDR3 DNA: TGTGCCAGCAGTTTGGGTTGGGGTGTTAATGAGCAGTTCTTC
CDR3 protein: CASSLGWGVNEQFF

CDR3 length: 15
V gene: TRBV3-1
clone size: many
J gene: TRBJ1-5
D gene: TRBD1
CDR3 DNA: TGTGCCAGCAGCCAAGCCGGACAGGGAAATCAGCCCCAGCATTTT
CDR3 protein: CASSQAGQGNQPQHF

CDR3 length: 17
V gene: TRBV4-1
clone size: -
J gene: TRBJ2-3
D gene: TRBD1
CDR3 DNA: TGCGCCAGCAGCCAAGATGCCCAGGGGGCGGGCACAGATACGCAGTATTTT
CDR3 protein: CASSQDAQGAGTDTQYF

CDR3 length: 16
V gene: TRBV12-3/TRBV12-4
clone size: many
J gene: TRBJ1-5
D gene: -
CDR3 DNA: TGTGCCAGCAGCCCCGGGCCCCCTGAAGGCAATCAGCCCCAGCATTTT
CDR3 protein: CASSPGPPEGNQPQHF

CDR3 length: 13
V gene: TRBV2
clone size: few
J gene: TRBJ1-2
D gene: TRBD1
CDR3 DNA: TGTGCCAGCAGTCGACAGGGGGCGCGAGGCTACACCTTC
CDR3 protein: CASSRQGARGYTF

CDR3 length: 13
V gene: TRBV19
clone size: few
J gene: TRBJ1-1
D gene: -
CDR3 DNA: TGTGCCAGTAGTCCGTTACAGACAACCGAAGCTTTCTTT
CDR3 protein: CASSPLQTTEAFF

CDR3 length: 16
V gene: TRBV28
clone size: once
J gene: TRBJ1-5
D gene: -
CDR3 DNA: TGTGCCAGCAGTCTTGGCATAGGGGGTAGCAATCAGCCCCAGCATTTT
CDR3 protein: CASSLGIGGSNQPQHF

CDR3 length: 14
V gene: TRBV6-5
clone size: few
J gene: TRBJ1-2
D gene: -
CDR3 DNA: TGTGCCAGCAGTTACTCTCCAGGGAACTATGGCTACACCTTC
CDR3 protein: CASSYSPGNYGYTF

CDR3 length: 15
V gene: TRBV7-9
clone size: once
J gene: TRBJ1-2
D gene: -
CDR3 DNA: TGTGCCAGCAGCTTAAGTGCAGGAGCGAACTATGGCTACACCTTC
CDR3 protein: CASSLSAGANYGYTF

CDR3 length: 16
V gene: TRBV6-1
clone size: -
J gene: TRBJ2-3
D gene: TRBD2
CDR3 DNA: TGTGCCAGCAGCCTCCTAGCGGGGGGGCTATCAGATACGCAGTATTTT
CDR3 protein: CASSLLAGGLSDTQYF

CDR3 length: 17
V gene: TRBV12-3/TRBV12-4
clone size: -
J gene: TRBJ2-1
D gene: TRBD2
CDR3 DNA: TGTGCCATCAGCGGGGGGGCCCTTTTTAGCTCCTACAATGAGCAGTTCTTC
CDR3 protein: CAISGGALFSSYNEQFF

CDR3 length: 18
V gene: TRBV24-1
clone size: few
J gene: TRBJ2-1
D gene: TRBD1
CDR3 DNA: TGTGCCACCAGTGATCCAACGTCCCGACAGCCAGGGGGCCATGAGCAGTTCTTC
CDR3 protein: CATSDPTSRQPGGHEQFF

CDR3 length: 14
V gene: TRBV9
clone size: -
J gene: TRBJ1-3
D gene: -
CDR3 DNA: TGTGCCAGCAGCGTAGAGGTAACTGGAAACACCATATATTTT
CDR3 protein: CASSVEVTGNTIYF

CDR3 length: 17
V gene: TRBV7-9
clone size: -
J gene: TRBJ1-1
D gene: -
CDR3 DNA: TGTGCCAGCAGCTTTCCGGTGGCCGGGGAGAATAACACTGAAGCTTTCTTT
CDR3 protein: CASSFPVAGENNTEAFF

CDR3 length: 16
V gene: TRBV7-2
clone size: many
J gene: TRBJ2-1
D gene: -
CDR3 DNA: TGTGCCAGCAGCTTTCACCGGGACAAATGGTACAATGAGCAGTTCTTC
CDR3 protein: CASSFHRDKWYNEQFF

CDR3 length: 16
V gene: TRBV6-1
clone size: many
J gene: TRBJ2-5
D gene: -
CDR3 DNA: TGTGCCAGCAGTGAGCGACGGTGGGGGGCAGGGGAGACCCAGTACTTC
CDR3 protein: CASSERRWGAGETQYF

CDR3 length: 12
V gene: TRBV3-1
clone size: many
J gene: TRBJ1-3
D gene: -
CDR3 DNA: TGTGCCAGCAGCCAAAGCGGAAACACCATATATTTT
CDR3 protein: CASSQSGNTIYF

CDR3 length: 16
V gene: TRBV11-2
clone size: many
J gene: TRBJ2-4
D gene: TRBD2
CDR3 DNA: TGTGCCAGCAGCTTAGTGCTGGCGGGGGGCAAAAACATTCAGTACTTC
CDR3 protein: CASSLVLAGGKNIQYF

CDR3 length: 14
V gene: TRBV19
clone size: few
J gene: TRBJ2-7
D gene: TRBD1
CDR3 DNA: TGTGCCAGTTCCGCCGGGACAGGGATCTACGAGCAGTACTTC
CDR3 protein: CASSAGTGIYEQYF

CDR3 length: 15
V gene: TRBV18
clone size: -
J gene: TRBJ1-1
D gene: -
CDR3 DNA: TGTGCCAGCTCAGGAGGCGCCCTACTCAACACTGAAGCTTTCTTT
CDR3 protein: CASSGGALLNTEAFF

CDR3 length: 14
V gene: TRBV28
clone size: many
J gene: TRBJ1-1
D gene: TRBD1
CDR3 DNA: TGTGCCAGCAGGACAGCAGGGGGCAAGACTGAAGCTTTCTTT
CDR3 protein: CASRTAGGKTEAFF